Below are 19 T cell receptor beta chains sequenced from a single sample in a study of blood T cell repertoires in COVID-19 (dated by TCRdb to about 2020). Libraries were prepared through the immunoSEQ multiplex PCR assay. Drawn from immuneACCESS, this table holds only the in-frame rearrangements with V and J called that TCRdb kept. Clones are partly lost; checked studies trace under half to an unresolved V gene and leave the rest unexplained. The sample table records approximately 120,000 clones; 70% to 90% of these occur just once. About 1.2% of the sample goes to the ten largest clones. Sequencing used peripheral blood. The origin of the receptors is a woman of 80 years or more with acute or convalescent COVID-19.

This clone was seen once. J is TRBJ1-1 and V is TRBV5-1, with D tentatively TRBD1 (6 bases). Per germline, CDR1 SGHRS and CDR2 YFSETQ. The CDR3 consists of 13 residues. Deletions cut 4 bases from V and 3 bases from J, with 10 bases between. CDR3 nucleotide sequence: TGCGCCAGCAGCCCGAACAGGGACACTGAAGCTTTCTTT. Its translation is CASSPNRDTEAFF.

The chain is built from TRBV25-1 and TRBJ1-1, with 9 bases that match TRBD1. CDR3 length: 18 amino acids. Trimming at V came to 2 bases and at J to 1 base, leaving 11 bases not matched to a gene. Germline V gene data show CDR1 as MGHDK and CDR2 as SYGVNS. The CDR3 nucleotides are TGTGCCAGCAGTGAAGATTTCGGGACAGGGAAGCAGAACACTGAAGCTTTCTTT. Amino acids: CASSEDFGTGKQNTEAFF.

CDR3 region: CASSERQGNIQPQHF. CDR3 coding DNA: TGTGCCAGCAGTGAACGACAGGGGAACATTCAGCCCCAGCATTTT. This sequence joins TRBV6-1 and TRBJ1-5; 8 bases agree with TRBD1. The CDR3 has 15 residues. Germline-derived CDR1 and CDR2 are MNHNS and SASEGT. V was clipped by 2 bases and J by 6 bases; unmatched bases: 6.

This clone was observed a handful of times. The V call is TRBV7-2, the J call TRBJ1-4, with D possibly matching TRBD1 (5 bases). This CDR3 has 14 amino acids. Trimming removed 5 bases at V and 5 bases at J, with 12 bases between. CDR1 is SGHTA and CDR2 is FQGNSA in the germline V gene. The DNA of the CDR3 is TGTGCCAGCAGCCTAGGTGGGGGGAATGAAAAACTGTTTTTT. It codes for CASSLGGGNEKLFF.

The CDR3 DNA reads TGTGCCAGCAGTCGGGACAGTGGAAATGAGCAGTTCTTC. Residues: CASSRDSGNEQFF. The chain couples TRBV12-3 or TRBV12-4 to TRBJ2-1; TRBD1 matches at 7 bases. The CDR3 totals 13 residues. The V and J ends lost 5 bases and 7 bases, in that order; junction bases with no gene match: 5.

The J gene is TRBJ1-2, the V gene TRBV9; D is undetermined. The V gene's germline CDR1 is SGDLS and CDR2 YYNGEE. The CDR3 sequence is 12 residues long. The germline V and J ends were trimmed by 4 bases and 7 bases, with 11 bases remaining between them. Written as DNA, the CDR3 is TGTGCCAGCAGCTCCTACCGGTTTGGCTACACCTTC. It encodes CASSSYRFGYTF.

The rearrangement uses TRBV6-2 or TRBV6-3 and TRBJ2-3; 8 bases line up with TRBD1. This CDR3 contains 14 residues. The germline gives CDR1 MNHEY, CDR2 SVGEGT. V trimming: 4 bases; J trimming: 3 bases; junction bases outside the gene matches: 3. The CDR3 DNA follows: TGTGCCAGCAGTTGGACAGGGAGGACAGATACGCAGTATTTT. This sequence encodes CASSWTGRTDTQYF.

This chain connects TRBV5-1 to TRBJ1-1; D is uncertain. Germline CDR1 is SGHRS and CDR2 is YFSETQ. The V gene lost 0 bases and the J gene lost 1 base, with 10 bases spanning the gap. This CDR3 comprises 15 residues. The CDR3 sequence: CASSLEPGRNTEAFF. CDR3 in DNA: TGCGCCAGCAGCTTGGAACCGGGTAGGAACACTGAAGCTTTCTTT.

The chain has TRBV19 and TRBJ1-2; unclear D gene. CDR3 length equals 12 residues. V was cut by 4 bases and J by 8 bases, with 11 bases left in between. The germline CDR1 and CDR2 sequences are LNHDA and SQIVND (reference sequence). The CDR3 DNA reads TGTGCCAGTAGTAGACCACCTAGGGGCTACACCTTC. Encoded protein: CASSRPPRGYTF.

The gene calls are TRBV5-4 and TRBJ2-2; 11 bases are a match to TRBD2. Per germline, CDR1 SGHNT and CDR2 YYREEE (reference sequence). The CDR3 is 16 amino acids. V was pared by 4 bases and J by 4 bases, with 6 bases of the junction left unmatched. CDR3 sequence reads: CASSPGTSGTTGELFF. As DNA, the CDR3 is TGTGCCAGCAGCCCCGGGACTAGCGGAACCACCGGGGAGCTGTTTTTT. The full variable domain, completed using reference TRBV5-4 and TRBJ2-2, is ETGVTQSPTHLIKTRGQQVTLRCSSQSGHNTVSWYQQALGQGPQFIFQYYREEENGRGNFPPRFSGLQFPNYSSELNVNALELDDSALYLCASSPGTSGTTGELFFGEGSRLTVL.

This chain connects TRBV7-6 to TRBJ1-6; D not certain. Germline V CDR1 and CDR2: SGHVS, FNYEAQ. This CDR3 spans 13 amino acids. V lost 7 bases to trimming and J lost 7 bases, with 11 bases between them. The CDR3: CASTQNQNSPLHF. CDR3 nucleotides: TGTGCCAGCACCCAAAATCAGAATTCACCCCTCCACTTT.

The rearrangement links TRBV5-1 to TRBJ2-3, with no clear D. The germline CDR1 and CDR2 sequences are SGHRS and YFSETQ. The germline V and J ends were trimmed by 4 bases and 0 bases, with 12 bases remaining between them. CDR3 length equals 15 residues. CDR3 protein: CASSMGSSSTDTQYF. In nucleotides, the CDR3 is TGCGCCAGCAGCATGGGGTCCAGTAGCACAGATACGCAGTATTTT.

V usage is TRBV7-2 and J usage is TRBJ2-1; 8 positions match TRBD1. V dropped 2 bases and J dropped 4; count of bases not matched to a gene: 4. CDR1 is SGHTA and CDR2 is FQGNSA in the germline V gene. The CDR3 loop spans 15 amino acids. The DNA for the CDR3 is TGTGCCAGCAGCTTAAAAGGGACAGGTTACAATGAGCAGTTCTTC. It specifies CASSLKGTGYNEQFF.

This chain connects TRBV18 to TRBJ2-6, with TRBD1 matching 8 bases. The germline V gene has CDR1 KGHSH and CDR2 LQKENI. V lost 3 bases, J lost 0 bases, and 1 base stayed unmatched. The CDR3 is 16 amino acids. CDR3: CASSPGQDSGANVLTF. CDR3 nucleotide sequence: TGTGCCAGCTCACCGGGACAGGACTCTGGGGCCAACGTCCTGACTTTC.

The J gene is TRBJ2-3, the V gene TRBV28; perhaps TRBD2 as D (7 bases). V dropped 7 bases and J dropped 6 bases, with 23 bases sitting between them. From germline, CDR1 is MDHEN and CDR2 SYDVKM. The CDR3 runs 16 residues. DNA of the CDR3: TGTGCCAGCACCAGTTTCCAGCGGGACATTGGCGATACGCAGTATTTT. Residues: CASTSFQRDIGDTQYF.

The chain has TRBV5-1 and TRBJ2-7, with D tentatively TRBD1 (6 bases). V was clipped by 0 bases and J by 3 bases, with 13 bases between them. The germline CDR1 and CDR2 sequences are SGHRS and YFSETQ. This CDR3 spans 15 amino acids. The CDR3 DNA sequence: TGCGCCAGCAGCTTGGTAGGGGGAACAATCTACGAGCAGTACTTC. Its translation is CASSLVGGTIYEQYF.

In this sample, this clone turned up a few times. The V call is TRBV5-1, the J call TRBJ2-1; 8 nucleotides agree with TRBD2. There are 16 residues in the CDR3. Germline CDR1 is SGHRS and CDR2 is YFSETQ. J was trimmed by 8 bases and V by 0 bases; bases with no gene match: 10. CDR3: CASSLVSGGPGDEQFF. CDR3 sequence (DNA): TGCGCCAGCAGCTTGGTCTCGGGAGGGCCTGGGGATGAGCAGTTCTTC. Complete variable domain (other parts from reference TRBV5-1 and TRBJ2-1): KAGVTQTPRYLIKTRGQQVTLSCSPISGHRSVSWYQQTPGQGLQFLFEYFSETQRNKGNFPGRFSGRQFSNSRSEMNVSTLELGDSALYLCASSLVSGGPGDEQFFGPGTRLTVL.

This chain joins TRBV19 and TRBJ1-2; D uncertain. Trimming stripped 3 bases from V and 4 bases from J, with 9 bases between. Germline lookup yields CDR1 LNHDA and CDR2 SQIVND (reference sequence). The length of the CDR3 is 13 residues. The CDR3 sequence is CASSIEGTYGYTF. Here the CDR3 DNA reads TGTGCCAGTAGTATTGAGGGAACCTATGGCTACACCTTC.

This sequence joins TRBV2 and TRBJ1-1, with 8 bases aligning to TRBD1. The CDR3 has 13 residues. Germline-derived CDR1 and CDR2 are SNHLY and FYNNEI. V gave up 6 bases and J gave up 7 bases; unmatched junction bases: 7. CDR3 loop: CASRRTGIGEAFF. The CDR3 nucleotides read TGTGCCAGCAGAAGGACAGGGATTGGTGAAGCTTTCTTT. Filled out from reference TRBV2 and TRBJ1-1, the complete variable domain reads EPEVTQTPSHQVTQMGQEVILRCVPISNHLYFYWYRQILGQKVEFLVSFYNNEISEKSEIFDDQFSVERPDGSNFTLKIRSTKLEDSAMYFCASRRTGIGEAFFGQGTRLTVV.